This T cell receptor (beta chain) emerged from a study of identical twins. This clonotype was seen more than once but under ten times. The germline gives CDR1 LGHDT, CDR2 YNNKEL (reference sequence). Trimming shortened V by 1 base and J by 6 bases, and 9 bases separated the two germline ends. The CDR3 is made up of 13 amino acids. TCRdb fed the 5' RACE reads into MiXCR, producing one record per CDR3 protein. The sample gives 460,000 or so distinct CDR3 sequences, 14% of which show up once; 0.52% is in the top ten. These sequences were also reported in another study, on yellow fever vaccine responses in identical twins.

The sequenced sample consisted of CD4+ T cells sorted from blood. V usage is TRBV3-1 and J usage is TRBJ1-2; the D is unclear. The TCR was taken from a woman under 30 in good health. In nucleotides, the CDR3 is TGTGCCAGCAGCCAAGGGACTAAAAATGGCTACACCTTC. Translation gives CASSQGTKNGYTF.